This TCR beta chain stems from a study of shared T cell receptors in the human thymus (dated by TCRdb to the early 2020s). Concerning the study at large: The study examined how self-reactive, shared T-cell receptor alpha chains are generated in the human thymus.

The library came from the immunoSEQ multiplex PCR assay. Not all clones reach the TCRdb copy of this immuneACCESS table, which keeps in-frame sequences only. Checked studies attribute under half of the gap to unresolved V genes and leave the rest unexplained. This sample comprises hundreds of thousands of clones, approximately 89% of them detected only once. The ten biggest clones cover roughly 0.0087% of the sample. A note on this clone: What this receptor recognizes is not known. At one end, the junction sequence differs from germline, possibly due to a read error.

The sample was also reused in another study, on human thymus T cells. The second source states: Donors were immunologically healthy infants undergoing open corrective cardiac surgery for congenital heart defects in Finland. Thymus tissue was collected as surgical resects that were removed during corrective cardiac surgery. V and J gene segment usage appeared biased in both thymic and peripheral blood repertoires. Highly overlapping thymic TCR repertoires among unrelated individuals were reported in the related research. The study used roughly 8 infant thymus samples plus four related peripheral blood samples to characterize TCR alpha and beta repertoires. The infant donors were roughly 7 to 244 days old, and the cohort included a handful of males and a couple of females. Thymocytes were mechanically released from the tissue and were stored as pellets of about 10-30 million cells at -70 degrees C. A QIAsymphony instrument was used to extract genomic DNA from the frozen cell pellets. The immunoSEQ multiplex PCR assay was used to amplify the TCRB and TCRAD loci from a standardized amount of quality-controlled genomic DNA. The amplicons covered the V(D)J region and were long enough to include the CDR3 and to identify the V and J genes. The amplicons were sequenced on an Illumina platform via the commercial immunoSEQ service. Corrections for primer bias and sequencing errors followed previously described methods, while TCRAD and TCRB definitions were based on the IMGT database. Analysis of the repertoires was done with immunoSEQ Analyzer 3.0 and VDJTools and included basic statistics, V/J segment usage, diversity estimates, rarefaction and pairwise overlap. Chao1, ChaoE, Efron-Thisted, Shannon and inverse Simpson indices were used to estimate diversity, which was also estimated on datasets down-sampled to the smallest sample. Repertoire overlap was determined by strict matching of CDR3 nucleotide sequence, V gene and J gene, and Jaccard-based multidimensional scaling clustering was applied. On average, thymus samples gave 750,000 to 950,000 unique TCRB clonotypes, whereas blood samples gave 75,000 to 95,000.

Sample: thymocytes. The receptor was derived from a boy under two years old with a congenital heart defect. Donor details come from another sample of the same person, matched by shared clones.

The CDR3 loop reads CATSGTVGFYNEQFF. The base sequence is TGTGCCACCAGTGGGACAGTTGGGTTCTACAATGAGCAGTTCTTC. The sequence joins TRBV10-3 to TRBJ2-1; the junction holds 7 bases that match TRBD1. From a lookup of the germline V gene, CDR1 and CDR2 are ENHRY and SYGVKD. Inclusive of the bounding cysteine and phenylalanine, the CDR3 is 15 residues long. Here the CDR3 DNA is all that survives: 45 bases in frame from base 1.